At least ten counts were recorded for the clone carrying this T cell receptor beta chain. These data come from a study of regulatory T cells in long-lasting Graves disease. Arm-PCR with iRepertoire HTBI primers amplified the CDR3 regions for these TCR beta libraries. TCRdb re-called the multiplex PCR reads through MiXCR, storing one row per CDR3 protein. The sample has 300,000 to 500,000 distinct CDR3 sequences, less than 25% seen once; the top ten hold less than 25%. This sample's time point: persistent/refractory GD, antithyroid drugs over 5 years with positive TRAb. The TCR library was made from RNA that had been extracted from PBMCs in TRIzol. From an endocrinology department in Xi'an, China, came the patients. The germline V gene has CDR1 MNHNS and CDR2 SASEGT. There are 15 residues in the CDR3. J gave up 3 bases and V 6 bases, and 11 bases lay outside the gene matches.

The sequencing here drew on peripheral blood mononuclear cells (PBMCs), taken when the disease was refractory, from a patient treated with antithyroid drugs. The J gene is TRBJ2-7, the V gene TRBV6-1, with 7 bases fitting TRBD2. The clonotype originates from a female donor with Graves disease. CDR3 sequence reads: CASRPSGASSYEQYF. The CDR3 coding sequence is TGTGCCAGCAGACCTAGCGGAGCCTCCAGCTACGAGCAGTACTTC.